This TCR beta chain comes out of a study of a mutant IDH1 vaccine in newly diagnosed glioma. Looking at the study overall: Standard pretreatment was either radiotherapy, temozolomide, or, for most, radiochemotherapy with temozolomide.

With 0 bases clipped from V and 5 bases from J, the junction kept 6 bases outside the gene matches. The CDR3 is made up of 15 amino acids. The germline gives CDR1 SQVTM, CDR2 ANQGSEA. Time point reported: week 5, during vaccination. Each dose of the vaccine consisted of 300 ug of mutant IDH1 20-mer peptide, with topical imiquimod. With respect to this clone: Its matching antigen is unknown.

Libraries were prepared by immunoSEQ multiplex PCR; TCRdb keeps only in-frame clonotypes and omits some of them. The repertoire holds about 51,000 clones, with more than 70% as singletons. The rearrangement links TRBV29-1 to TRBJ2-5, with 10 bases matching TRBD2. This specimen was PBMCs, taken from a glioma patient whose treatment included an IDH1 peptide vaccine. The TCR comes from a middle-aged man with glioma. CDR3 coding DNA: TGCAGCGTTGAAGAGCCAGCGGGGGGGCTGGAGACCCAGTACTTC. This encodes CSVEEPAGGLETQYF.